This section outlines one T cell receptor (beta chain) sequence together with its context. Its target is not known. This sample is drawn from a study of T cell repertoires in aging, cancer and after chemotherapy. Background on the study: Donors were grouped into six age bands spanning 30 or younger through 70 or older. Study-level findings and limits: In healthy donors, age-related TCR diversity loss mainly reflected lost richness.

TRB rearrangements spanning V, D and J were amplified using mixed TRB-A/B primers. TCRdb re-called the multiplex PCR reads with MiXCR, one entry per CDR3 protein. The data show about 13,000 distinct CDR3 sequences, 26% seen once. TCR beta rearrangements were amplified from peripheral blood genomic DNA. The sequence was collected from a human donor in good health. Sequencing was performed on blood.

CDR3 amino acids: CASSRPGQSNTGELFF. DNA for the CDR3: TGTGCCAGCAGCCGGCCGGGACAGTCGAACACCGGGGAGCTGTTTTTT. The genes are TRBV5-5 and TRBJ2-2; 7 bases align to TRBD1. The CDR3 is 16 amino acids. The trim removed 4 bases at V and 0 bases at J, leaving 6 bases unmatched. Germline loops: CDR1 SGHKS, CDR2 YYEKEE (reference sequence).